The 16 T cell receptor beta chains listed next were all sequenced from one sample in a study of regulatory dendritic cells for organ transplantation. Only in-frame clones appear in the TCRdb table, and some are missing; sequencing was by immunoSEQ multiplex PCR. The data hold 25,000 or so clones, with around 80% observed a single time. Material for sequencing was naive CD4+ T cells from blood. The subset denotes: CD45RA+ naive T cells. The source is a human donor in good health.

The chain is built from TRBV5-5 and TRBJ2-3; 10 positions agree with TRBD2. J gave up 4 bases and V 4 bases, and 9 bases lay outside the gene matches. The CDR3 runs to 16 residues. The germline CDR1 and CDR2 sequences are SGHKS and YYEKEE (reference sequence). This chain's CDR3 is CASSLRLAGDADTQYF. CDR3 sequence (DNA): TGTGCCAGCAGCCTTCGGCTAGCGGGGGACGCAGATACGCAGTATTTT. Full variable domain (remainder filled in from reference TRBV5-5 and TRBJ2-3): DAGVTQSPTHLIKTRGQQVTLRCSPISGHKSVSWYQQVLGQGPQFIFQYYEKEERGRGNFPDRFSARQFPNYSSELNVNALLLGDSALYLCASSLRLAGDADTQYFGPGTRLTVL.

Only one count was recorded for this clone. CDR3: CASSHRGQPGNTIYF. CDR3 in DNA: TGTGCCAGCAGTCATAGGGGGCAGCCGGGAAACACCATATATTTT. This chain uses TRBV6-6 with TRBJ1-3; 7 positions match TRBD1. Germline CDR1 and CDR2: MNHNY and SVGAGI (reference sequence). This CDR3 has 15 residues. V lost 5 bases, J lost 4 bases, and 8 bases stayed unmatched.

The chain joins TRBV5-1 to TRBJ2-5, with 10 positions matching TRBD2. V lost 5 bases and J lost 4; bases outside the gene matches: 8. CDR1 SGHRS and CDR2 YFSETQ come from the germline V gene. This CDR3 is built from 15 residues. The CDR3 loop is CASRELAGIGETQYF. The CDR3 DNA follows: TGCGCCAGCAGAGAACTAGCGGGGATAGGAGAGACCCAGTACTTC. The full variable domain, rest sourced from reference TRBV5-1 and TRBJ2-5, is KAGVTQTPRYLIKTRGQQVTLSCSPISGHRSVSWYQQTPGQGLQFLFEYFSETQRNKGNFPGRFSGRQFSNSRSEMNVSTLELGDSALYLCASRELAGIGETQYFGPGTRLLVL.

The V gene is TRBV15, the J gene TRBJ2-5, with 10 bases identical to TRBD1. This CDR3 is built from 14 residues. Germline-derived CDR1 and CDR2 are LNHNV and YYDKDF (reference sequence). The V segment lost 3 bases and the J segment 5 bases; nucleotides outside the gene matches: 3. The CDR3 region is CATSRDRGAETQYF. The CDR3 DNA sequence: TGTGCCACCAGCAGGGACAGGGGGGCGGAGACCCAGTACTTC.

This chain joins TRBV9 and TRBJ2-2; TRBD2 agrees at 7 bases. Looked up from germline, CDR1 is SGDLS and CDR2 is YYNGEE. The CDR3 length is 16 residues. The junction had 9 bases not matched to a gene; V was cut back by 6 bases and J by 1 base. The CDR3 loop reads CASTFSTGGNTGELFF. The CDR3 nucleotides are TGTGCCAGCACCTTTAGTACGGGGGGGAACACCGGGGAGCTGTTTTTT.

The chain has TRBV18 and TRBJ2-1, with 10 nucleotides matching TRBD1. The CDR3 is 15 amino acids. Germline V gene sequence: CDR1 KGHSH, CDR2 LQKENI. With V trimmed by 3 bases and J by 7 bases, 6 bases remained unmatched. The CDR3 DNA reads TGTGCCAGCTCACCGCGGACAGGGGGTACGAATGAGCAGTTCTTC. This codes for CASSPRTGGTNEQFF.

The chain combines TRBV10-3 with TRBJ2-7; TRBD2 matches at 10 bases. After removal of 3 bases from V and 3 bases from J, the junction contained 8 bases not matched to a gene. Per the germline V gene, CDR1 is ENHRY and CDR2 is SYGVKD. The CDR3 totals 16 residues. The CDR3 DNA is TGTGCCATCAGTGAAGAGTCGAGGACTAGCGGCTACGAGCAGTACTTC. The encoded protein is CAISEESRTSGYEQYF.

This chain's CDR3 is CASSTTGGSNQPQHF. The CDR3 DNA reads as TGTGCCAGTAGTACGACAGGGGGAAGTAATCAGCCCCAGCATTTT. The rearrangement joins TRBV19 to TRBJ1-5; 9 bases agree with TRBD1. The V segment lost 4 bases and the J segment 4 bases; nucleotides outside the gene matches: 5. Germline loops: CDR1 LNHDA, CDR2 SQIVND (reference sequence). This CDR3 is 15 amino acids long.

The chain has TRBV7-8 and TRBJ2-6; TRBD1 matches at 9 bases. Trimming removed 5 bases from V and 0 bases from J; junction bases left unmatched: 5. Germline V CDR1 and CDR2: SGHVS, FQNEAQ. There are 17 residues in the CDR3. The CDR3 reads CASSTTGGLSGANVLTF. DNA for the CDR3: TGTGCCAGCAGCACGACAGGGGGACTCTCTGGGGCCAACGTCCTGACTTTC.

This chain links TRBV12-5 with TRBJ1-5, with D unclear. Germline V lookup: CDR1 LGHNT, CDR2 FRNRAP. V shed 0 bases and J shed 5 bases, with 8 bases lying between them. The CDR3 totals 14 residues. The CDR3 coding sequence is TGTGCTAGTGGTTTGGTGGGTGGGCATCAGCCCCAGCATTTT. Its protein is CASGLVGGHQPQHF. Complete variable domain (other parts from reference TRBV12-5 and TRBJ1-5): DARVTQTPRHKVTEMGQEVTMRCQPILGHNTVFWYRQTMMQGLELLAYFRNRAPLDDSGMPKDRFSAEMPDATLATLKIQPSEPRDSAVYFCASGLVGGHQPQHFGDGTRLSIL.

V and J are TRBV18 and TRBJ1-2; D might be TRBD1 (5 bases). Germline CDR1 is KGHSH and CDR2 is LQKENI. The CDR3 totals 12 residues. V was trimmed by 1 base and J by 7 bases, leaving 7 bases between them. The CDR3, as DNA: TGTGCCAGCTCACCACTCGGGGGTGGCTACACCTTC. Its protein is CASSPLGGGYTF.

The chain combines TRBV11-3 with TRBJ1-2, with D possibly TRBD1 on 5 matching bases. CDR1 and CDR2 (germline): SGHNT, YENEEA. The CDR3 is 15 amino acids. The ends were cut back, 4 bases at V and 8 bases at J, with 20 bases in the middle. The CDR3 bases are TGTGCCAGCAGCTCGTTCCAGGGCTGGAGTAGGGGCTACACCTTC. This gives the protein CASSSFQGWSRGYTF.

V gene TRBV6-5 combines with J gene TRBJ2-5; the match to TRBD2 covers 7 bases. J was trimmed by 6 bases and V by 6 bases; bases with no gene match: 10. This CDR3 has 14 residues. Germline V lookup: CDR1 MNHEY, CDR2 SVGAGI. CDR3 nucleotides: TGTGCCAGCAGGGGGGGTGGGGAGGGTAAGACCCAGTACTTC. Protein product: CASRGGGEGKTQYF.

V is TRBV5-6 and J is TRBJ2-3, with D maybe TRBD2 (6 bases). The CDR3 contains 14 residues. V lost 4 bases and J 5 bases, leaving 14 bases between the germline ends. The germline V gene has CDR1 SGHDT and CDR2 YYEEEE. CDR3 loop: CASSLGPRGDTQYF. The CDR3 region has the DNA TGTGCCAGCAGCCTAGGACCGCGGGGAGATACGCAGTATTTT.

This clone came up a few times. The chain combines TRBV29-1 with TRBJ1-1; the match to TRBD1 covers 7 bases. Unmatched junction bases numbered 6, after V lost 6 bases and J lost 2 bases. The CDR3 length is 13 residues. Per germline, CDR1 SQVTM and CDR2 ANQGSEA. The chain's CDR3 is CSVTGQDNTEAFF. The CDR3 DNA sequence: TGCAGCGTGACCGGACAGGATAACACTGAAGCTTTCTTT.

V usage is TRBV9 and J usage is TRBJ1-5; D not resolved. CDR3 size: 13 residues. Per the germline V gene, CDR1 is SGDLS and CDR2 is YYNGEE. V lost 0 bases to trimming and J lost 5 bases, with 6 bases between them. CDR3 bases: TGTGCCAGCAGCGTAGCGGAGGATCAGCCCCAGCATTTT. Protein sequence: CASSVAEDQPQHF. Supplemented by reference TRBV9 and TRBJ1-5, the full variable domain reads DSGVTQTPKHLITATGQRVTLRCSPRSGDLSVYWYQQSLDQGLQFLIQYYNGEERAKGNILERFSAQQFPDLHSELNLSSLELGDSALYFCASSVAEDQPQHFGDGTRLSIL.